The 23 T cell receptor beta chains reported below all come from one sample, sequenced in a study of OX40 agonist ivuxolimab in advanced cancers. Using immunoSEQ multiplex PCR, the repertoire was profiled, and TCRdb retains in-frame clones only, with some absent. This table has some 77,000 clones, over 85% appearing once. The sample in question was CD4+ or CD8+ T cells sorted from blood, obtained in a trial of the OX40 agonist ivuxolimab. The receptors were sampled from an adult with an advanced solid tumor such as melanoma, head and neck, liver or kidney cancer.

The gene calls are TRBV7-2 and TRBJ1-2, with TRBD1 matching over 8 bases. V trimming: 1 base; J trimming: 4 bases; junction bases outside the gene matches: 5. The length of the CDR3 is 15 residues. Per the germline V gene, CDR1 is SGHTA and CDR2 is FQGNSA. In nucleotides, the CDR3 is TGTGCCAGCAGCTTAGAGACAGGGGTGGGCTATGGCTACACCTTC. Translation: CASSLETGVGYGYTF.

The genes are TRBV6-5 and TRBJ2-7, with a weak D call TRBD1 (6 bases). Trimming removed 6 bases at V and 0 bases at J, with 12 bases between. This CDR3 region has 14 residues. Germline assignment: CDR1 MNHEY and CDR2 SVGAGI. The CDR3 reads CASRQQGSSYEQYF. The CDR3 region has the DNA TGTGCCAGCAGGCAGCAGGGGTCCTCCTACGAGCAGTACTTC.

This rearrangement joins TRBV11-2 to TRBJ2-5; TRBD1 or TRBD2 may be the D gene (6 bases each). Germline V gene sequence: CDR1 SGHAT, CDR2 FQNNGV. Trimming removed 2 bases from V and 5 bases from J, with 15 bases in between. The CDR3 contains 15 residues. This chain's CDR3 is CASSLSGGLAETQYF. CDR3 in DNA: TGTGCCAGCAGCTTAAGTGGGGGGCTCGCGGAGACCCAGTACTTC. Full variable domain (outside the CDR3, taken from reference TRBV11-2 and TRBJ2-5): EAGVAQSPRYKIIEKRQSVAFWCNPISGHATLYWYQQILGQGPKLLIQFQNNGVVDDSQLPKDRFSAERLKGVDSTLKIQPAKLEDSAVYLCASSLSGGLAETQYFGPGTRLLVL.

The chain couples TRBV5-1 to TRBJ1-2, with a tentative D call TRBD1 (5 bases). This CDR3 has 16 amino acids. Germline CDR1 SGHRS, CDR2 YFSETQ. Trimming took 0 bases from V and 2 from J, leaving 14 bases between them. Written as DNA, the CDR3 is TGCGCCAGCAGCTTGGCGCAGGGAGCCATGAACTATGGCTACACCTTC. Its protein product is CASSLAQGAMNYGYTF. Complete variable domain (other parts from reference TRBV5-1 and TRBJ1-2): KAGVTQTPRYLIKTRGQQVTLSCSPISGHRSVSWYQQTPGQGLQFLFEYFSETQRNKGNFPGRFSGRQFSNSRSEMNVSTLELGDSALYLCASSLAQGAMNYGYTFGSGTRLTVV.

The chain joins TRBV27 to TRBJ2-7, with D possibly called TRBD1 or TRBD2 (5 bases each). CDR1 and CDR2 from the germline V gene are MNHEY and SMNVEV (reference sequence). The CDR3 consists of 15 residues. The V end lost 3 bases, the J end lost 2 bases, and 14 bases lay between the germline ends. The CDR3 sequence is CASSLTGTGPYEQYF. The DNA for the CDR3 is TGTGCCAGCAGTTTGACCGGGACGGGACCCTACGAGCAGTACTTC.

CDR3 sequence (DNA): TGTGCCAGTAGTTCCACAGGGGTCCCCGGGGAGCTGTTTTTT. Translating it yields CASSSTGVPGELFF. J is TRBJ2-2 and V is TRBV19; 7 positions match TRBD1. CDR1 is LNHDA and CDR2 is SQIVND in the germline V gene (reference sequence). V lost 5 bases, J lost 6 bases, and 6 bases stayed unmatched. The CDR3 is 14 amino acids.

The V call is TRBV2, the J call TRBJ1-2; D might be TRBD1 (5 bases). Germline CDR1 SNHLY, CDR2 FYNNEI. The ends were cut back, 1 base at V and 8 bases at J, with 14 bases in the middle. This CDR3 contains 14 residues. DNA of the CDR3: TGTGCCAGCAGTGAAGTGGGGGTTAGGGGCGGCTACACCTTC. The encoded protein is CASSEVGVRGGYTF.

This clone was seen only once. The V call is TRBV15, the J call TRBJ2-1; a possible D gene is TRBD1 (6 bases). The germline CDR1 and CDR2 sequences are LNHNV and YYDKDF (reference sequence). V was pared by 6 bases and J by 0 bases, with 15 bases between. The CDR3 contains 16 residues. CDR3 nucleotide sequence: TGTGCCACCAGGAGCGGACAGCATAGCTCCTACAATGAGCAGTTCTTC. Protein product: CATRSGQHSSYNEQFF.

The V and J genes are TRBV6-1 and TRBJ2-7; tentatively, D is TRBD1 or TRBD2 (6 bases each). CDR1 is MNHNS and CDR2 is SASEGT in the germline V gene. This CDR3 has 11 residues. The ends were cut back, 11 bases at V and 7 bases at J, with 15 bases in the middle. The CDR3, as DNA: TGTGCCGCCGGGGGCCCCCTGGAGCAGTACTTC. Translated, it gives CAAGGPLEQYF.

CDR3 nucleotides: TGTGCCAGTAGTATAGGGGGGCGGCTCGAGCAGTACTTC. Protein product: CASSIGGRLEQYF. The V call is TRBV19, the J call TRBJ2-7; D is possibly TRBD1 (6 bases). Trimming took off 1 base at V and 6 bases at J, with 10 bases between the two ends. CDR1 is LNHDA and CDR2 is SQIVND in the germline V gene (reference sequence). This CDR3 comprises 13 residues.

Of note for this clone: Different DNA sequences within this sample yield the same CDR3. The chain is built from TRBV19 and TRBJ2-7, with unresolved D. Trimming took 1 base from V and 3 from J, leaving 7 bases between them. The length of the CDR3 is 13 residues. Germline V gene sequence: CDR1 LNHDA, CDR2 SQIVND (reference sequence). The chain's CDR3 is CASSIGRGYEQYF. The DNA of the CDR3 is TGTGCCAGTAGTATAGGGCGTGGCTACGAGCAGTACTTC.

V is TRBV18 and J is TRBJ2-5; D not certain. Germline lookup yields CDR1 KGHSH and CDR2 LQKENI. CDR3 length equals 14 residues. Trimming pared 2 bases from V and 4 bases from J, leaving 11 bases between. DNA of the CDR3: TGTGCCAGCTCACCAGTCAGCCAGAGAGAGACCCAGTACTTC. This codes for CASSPVSQRETQYF.

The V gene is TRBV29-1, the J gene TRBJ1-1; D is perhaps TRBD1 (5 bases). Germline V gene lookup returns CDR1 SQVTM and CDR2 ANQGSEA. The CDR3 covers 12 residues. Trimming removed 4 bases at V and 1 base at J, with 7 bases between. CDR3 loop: CSVVGGNTEAFF. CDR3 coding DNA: TGCAGCGTTGTGGGGGGGAACACTGAAGCTTTCTTT.

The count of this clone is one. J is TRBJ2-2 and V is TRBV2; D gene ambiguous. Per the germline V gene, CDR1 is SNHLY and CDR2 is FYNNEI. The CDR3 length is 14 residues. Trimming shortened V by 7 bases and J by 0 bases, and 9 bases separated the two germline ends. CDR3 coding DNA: TGTGCCAGCATCGCGAGCGCGAACACCGGGGAGCTGTTTTTT. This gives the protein CASIASANTGELFF.

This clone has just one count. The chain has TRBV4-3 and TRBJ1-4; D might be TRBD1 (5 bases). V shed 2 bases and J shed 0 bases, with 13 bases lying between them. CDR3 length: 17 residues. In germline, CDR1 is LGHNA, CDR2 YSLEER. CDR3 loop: CASSQRPRGATNEKLFF. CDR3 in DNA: TGCGCCAGCAGCCAAAGGCCCCGGGGGGCAACTAATGAAAAACTGTTTTTT.

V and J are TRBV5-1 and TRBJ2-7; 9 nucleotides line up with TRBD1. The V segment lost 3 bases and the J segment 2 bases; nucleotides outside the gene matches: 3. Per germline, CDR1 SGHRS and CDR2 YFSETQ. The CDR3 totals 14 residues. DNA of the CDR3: TGCGCCAGCAGCTGGACAGGGGCCCCCTACGAGCAGTACTTC. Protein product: CASSWTGAPYEQYF.

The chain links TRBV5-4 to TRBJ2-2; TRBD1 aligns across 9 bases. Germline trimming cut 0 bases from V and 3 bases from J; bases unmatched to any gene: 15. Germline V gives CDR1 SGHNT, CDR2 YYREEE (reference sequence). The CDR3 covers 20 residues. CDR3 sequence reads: CASSLATGQGKFGYTGELFF. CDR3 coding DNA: TGTGCCAGCAGCTTGGCAACGGGACAGGGCAAATTTGGATACACCGGGGAGCTGTTTTTT.

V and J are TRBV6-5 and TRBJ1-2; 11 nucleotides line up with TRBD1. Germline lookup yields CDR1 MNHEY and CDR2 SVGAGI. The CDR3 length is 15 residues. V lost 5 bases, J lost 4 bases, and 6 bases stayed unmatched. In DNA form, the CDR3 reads TGTGCCAGCAGTCCTGGACAGGGGGCGAGCTATGGCTACACCTTC. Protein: CASSPGQGASYGYTF.

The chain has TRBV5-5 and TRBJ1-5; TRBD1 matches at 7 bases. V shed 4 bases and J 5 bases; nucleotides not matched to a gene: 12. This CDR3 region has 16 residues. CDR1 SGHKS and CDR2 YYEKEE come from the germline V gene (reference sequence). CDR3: CASSLRQGSKDQPQHF. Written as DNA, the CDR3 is TGTGCCAGCAGCCTCAGACAGGGAAGCAAGGATCAGCCCCAGCATTTT.

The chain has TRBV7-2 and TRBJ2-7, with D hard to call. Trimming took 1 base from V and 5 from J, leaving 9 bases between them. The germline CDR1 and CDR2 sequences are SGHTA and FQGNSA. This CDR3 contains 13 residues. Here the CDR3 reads CASSLGAVDEQYF. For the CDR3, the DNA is TGTGCCAGCAGCTTAGGAGCAGTAGACGAGCAGTACTTC.

CDR3 residues: CASTPGGSYEQYF. The CDR3 DNA sequence: TGTGCCAGCACCCCGGGGGGCTCCTACGAGCAGTACTTC. The genes are TRBV28 and TRBJ2-7; 7 nucleotides match TRBD2. CDR1 MDHEN and CDR2 SYDVKM come from the germline V gene. V gave up 7 bases and J gave up 0 bases; unmatched junction bases: 3. The CDR3 length is 13 residues.

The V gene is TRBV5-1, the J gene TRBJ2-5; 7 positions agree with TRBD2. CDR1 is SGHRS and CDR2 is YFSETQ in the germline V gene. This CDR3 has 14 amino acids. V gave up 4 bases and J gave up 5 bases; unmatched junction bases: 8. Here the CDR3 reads CASSQGLDLETQYF. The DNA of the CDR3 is TGCGCCAGCAGCCAAGGACTAGACTTGGAGACCCAGTACTTC. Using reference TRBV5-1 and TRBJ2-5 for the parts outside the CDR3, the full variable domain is KAGVTQTPRYLIKTRGQQVTLSCSPISGHRSVSWYQQTPGQGLQFLFEYFSETQRNKGNFPGRFSGRQFSNSRSEMNVSTLELGDSALYLCASSQGLDLETQYFGPGTRLLVL.

The CDR3 nucleotides read TGCGCCAGCAGCCAAGGGACAGGGACTAACACCGGGGAGCTGTTTTTT. Translation gives CASSQGTGTNTGELFF. V and J are TRBV4-3 and TRBJ2-2; 8 bases align to TRBD1. CDR1 is LGHNA and CDR2 is YSLEER in the germline V gene. Trimming removed 1 base from V and 2 bases from J; junction bases left unmatched: 3. The CDR3 is 16 residues long.